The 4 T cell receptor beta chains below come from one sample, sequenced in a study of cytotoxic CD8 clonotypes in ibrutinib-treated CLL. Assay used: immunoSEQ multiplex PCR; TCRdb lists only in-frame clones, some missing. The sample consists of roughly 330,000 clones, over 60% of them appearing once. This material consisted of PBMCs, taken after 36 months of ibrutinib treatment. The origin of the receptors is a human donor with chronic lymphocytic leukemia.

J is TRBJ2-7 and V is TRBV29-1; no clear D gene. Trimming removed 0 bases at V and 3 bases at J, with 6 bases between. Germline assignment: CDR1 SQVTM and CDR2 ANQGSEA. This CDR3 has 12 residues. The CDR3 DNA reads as TGCAGCGTTGAAGACAGAGTCTACGAGCAGTACTTC. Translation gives CSVEDRVYEQYF.

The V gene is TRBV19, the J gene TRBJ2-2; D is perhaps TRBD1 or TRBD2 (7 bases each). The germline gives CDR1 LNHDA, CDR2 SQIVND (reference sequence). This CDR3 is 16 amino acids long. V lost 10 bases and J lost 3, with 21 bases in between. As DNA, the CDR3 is TGTGCCACCCCCCGCTGGGAGGGGGCGTACACCGGGGAGCTGTTTTTT. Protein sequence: CATPRWEGAYTGELFF.

The CDR3: CASTGGVDNEQFF. In DNA, the CDR3 is TGTGCCAGCACGGGCGGGGTAGACAATGAGCAGTTCTTC. The chain links TRBV2 to TRBJ2-1, with D maybe TRBD2 (6 bases). The CDR3 consists of 13 residues. Between the trimmed V and J ends, which lost 7 bases and 5 bases, there was a span of 12 bases. Germline V gene lookup returns CDR1 SNHLY and CDR2 FYNNEI.

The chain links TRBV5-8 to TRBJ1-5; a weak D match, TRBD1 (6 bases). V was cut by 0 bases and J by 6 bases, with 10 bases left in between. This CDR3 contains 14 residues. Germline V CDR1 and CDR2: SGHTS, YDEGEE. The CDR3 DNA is TGTGCCAGCAGCTTGGTGGGGGCCGGTCAGCCCCAGCATTTT. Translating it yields CASSLVGAGQPQHF. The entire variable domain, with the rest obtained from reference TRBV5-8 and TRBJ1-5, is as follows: EAGVTQSPTHLIKTRGQQATLRCSPISGHTSVYWYQQALGLGLQFLLWYDEGEERNRGNFPPRFSGRQFPNYSSELNVNALELEDSALYLCASSLVGAGQPQHFGDGTRLSIL.